This T cell receptor beta chain appears in the sequencing data of a study of blood T cell repertoires in COVID-19 (dated by TCRdb to the early 2020s). For the wider study: Samples from collaborators originated in the United States, Italy and Spain and spanned both the acute and convalescent phases of COVID-19. The samples were drawn from two sources: the first 160 participants of the ongoing ImmuneRACE study, and over 950 subjects contributed by 6 global collaborators. The sample metadata nearly always contained a de-identified subject ID, COVID-19 status, age in years and sex. Subjects who had been exposed to COVID-19, were actively infected with it, or had recovered from it provided the deeply sampled blood TCRbeta repertoires that made up the dataset. The prospective study material was composed of cDNA or gDNA derived from T cells, B-cell-depleted T cells, or PBMCs. Where HLA class I and class II types were available, the types were taken from metadata supplied by the sample provider, not from assay-based typing. The repertoires were made available in a free public database intended to serve as a resource for research on the immune response to SARS-CoV-2.

General study outcomes and caveats: How much clinical and demographic metadata was included differed by source and by participant, and the metadata was provided uncurated.

In Seattle, one collaborating source enrolled patients while the infection was active and tracked those patients longitudinally over the course of disease. Whole blood was collected in K2EDTA tubes by collaborating institutions according to the institutions' own protocols. For TCRbeta analysis, collaborator samples were shipped as frozen whole blood, as isolated PBMCs, or as DNA extracted from either sample type. Regarding this clone: Its antigen is still unknown. No base quality information exists; no much larger clone differs at one position.

TCRbeta CDR3 regions were amplified from genomic DNA using the immunoSEQ Assay, a bias-controlled multiplex PCR. From the authors' description of their analysis: The number of nucleated cells in each sample was estimated from the amplification of reference gene primers within the assay. To quantify the absolute abundance of each unique TCRbeta CDR3 rearrangement, sequence reads were collapsed and filtered. For each sample, productive Simpson clonality was calculated as the square root of Simpson's diversity index across productive rearrangements. Held by TCRdb, this immuneACCESS table contains in-frame sequences only and omits some clones. Under half of the omission traces to an unresolved V gene where checked; the cause of the rest is unknown. For V, J and clone size, that table is used; D and trimming come from the DNA. For this sample the table gives more than 9,500 clones, of which 55% to 85% were detected only once. The top ten hold roughly a tenth of the sample.

The sequenced sample consisted of peripheral blood. This clonotype was sampled from a man aged 60-69 years with COVID-19, enrolled during active disease.

The DNA sequence is as follows: TGTGCCAGCAGTTCTACAGGGTTAGGGCCCCAGCATTTT. It translates to CASSSTGLGPQHF. The chain was built from TRBV12-3 or TRBV12-4 and TRBJ1-5; TRBD1 is possibly the D segment (6 matching bases). The V end loses 4 bases and the J end loses 9 bases, and a stretch of 13 bases separates them. The CDR3 goes from the cysteine to the phenylalanine over 13 residues. The retained sequence is limited to the CDR3, 39 bases, with the frame set at the first base.